The clone carrying this TCR beta chain was observed at least ten times. What it binds is unknown. The CDR3 totals 15 residues. V was trimmed by 0 bases and J by 1 base, leaving 8 bases between them. The V gene's germline CDR1 is SGHRS and CDR2 YFSETQ. The data stem from a study of early T cells in non-severe SARS-CoV-2 infection. Points from the study as a whole: The matching step, a VDJdb search, favored anti-spike CD8 responses and missed private and CD4 specificities.

Separate cDNA molecules each had unique molecular identifiers attached to them. From the 5' RACE reads, TCRdb called clonotypes with MiXCR, one entry per CDR3 protein. The sample lists tens of thousands of distinct CDR3 sequences, more than 3.5% occurring once. The sequence was collected from an adult who was a healthcare worker with PCR-confirmed SARS-CoV-2 infection or an uninfected control (not recorded which). Source material: whole blood. This chain uses TRBV5-1 with TRBJ1-5, with D unclear. CDR3 nucleotides: TGCGCCAGCAGCTTGGACGCATCGAGCAATCAGCCCCAGCATTTT. Its protein is CASSLDASSNQPQHF.